The 22 T cell receptor beta chains presented below share a single source sample, sequenced in a study of T cells in Graves' hyperthyroidism and ophthalmopathy. There were TCR beta CDR3 regions amplified from RNA transcripts. First-round RT-PCR with HTBI primers amplified the TCR CDR3 region. One entry per CDR3 protein, called by TCRdb with MiXCR from the multiplex PCR reads. The repertoire holds 750,000 to 950,000 distinct CDR3 sequences, with 35% to 40% as singletons. Material: blood. These receptors all come from a man aged 18 to 29 with Graves' hyperthyroidism.

This clonotype was detected ten times or more. This sequence joins TRBV29-1 and TRBJ1-1, with no clear D. Trimming stripped 3 bases from V and 0 bases from J, with 11 bases between. The germline V gene encodes CDR1 SQVTM and CDR2 ANQGSEA. The CDR3 contains 14 residues. The DNA for the CDR3 is TGCAGCGTTGATGCGTCGGGGATGAACACTGAAGCTTTCTTT. As protein: CSVDASGMNTEAFF.

The rearrangement joins TRBV11-3 to TRBJ1-6; TRBD1 is a possible D gene (5 bases). The V end lost 4 bases, the J end lost 10 bases, and 17 bases lay between the germline ends. The CDR3 spans 15 residues. Per the germline V gene, CDR1 is SGHNT and CDR2 is YENEEA. The DNA for the CDR3 is TGTGCCAGCAGCTGGGGAACAGGTGTTAGGTCACCCCTCCACTTT. Translation gives CASSWGTGVRSPLHF.

This clonotype came up many times. The chain has TRBV5-1 and TRBJ2-7; D gene unclear. Trimming removed 0 bases at V and 2 bases at J, with 6 bases between. The CDR3 runs 13 residues. Germline CDR1 and CDR2: SGHRS and YFSETQ. The chain's CDR3 is CASSLASPYEQYF. The CDR3 nucleotides are TGCGCCAGCAGCTTGGCCTCCCCCTACGAGCAGTACTTC.

In this sample, this clonotype turned up a few times. The chain links TRBV7-9 to TRBJ1-2; no definite D call. Trimming pared 8 bases from V and 4 bases from J, leaving 14 bases between. The CDR3 contains 13 residues. The germline CDR1 and CDR2 sequences are SEHNR and FQNEAQ (reference sequence). The CDR3 DNA reads as TGTGCCAGCTCCGAGTCCCGAGGCTATGGCTACACCTTC. It translates to CASSESRGYGYTF.

V gene TRBV12-3 or TRBV12-4 combines with J gene TRBJ2-2; 8 bases map to TRBD2. The CDR3 extends over 14 amino acids. V trimming: 5 bases; J trimming: 4 bases; junction bases outside the gene matches: 3. The CDR3 loop is CASSAGTSTGELFF. The DNA for the CDR3 is TGTGCCAGCAGTGCCGGGACTAGCACCGGGGAGCTGTTTTTT.

The rearrangement links TRBV27 to TRBJ2-7; 8 positions match TRBD1. The germline CDR1 and CDR2 sequences are MNHEY and SMNVEV (reference sequence). The trim removed 9 bases at V and 4 bases at J, leaving 11 bases unmatched. The CDR3 extends over 14 amino acids. Written as DNA, the CDR3 is TGTGCCAGTTCCCAGGGGAACAGGGGGTACGAGCAGTACTTC. Its protein is CASSQGNRGYEQYF.

This clonotype showed up many times. The rearrangement uses TRBV20-1 and TRBJ1-5; TRBD1 matches at 7 bases. The CDR3 totals 14 residues. V gave up 4 bases and J gave up 1 base; unmatched junction bases: 4. Per germline, CDR1 DFQATT and CDR2 SNEGSKA (reference sequence). CDR3 coding DNA: TGCAGTGCTACCCGGGACAGCAGCAATCAGCCCCAGCATTTT. This codes for CSATRDSSNQPQHF.

There are a few counts of this clonotype. The chain has TRBV10-3 and TRBJ1-5; 9 nucleotides align to TRBD1. Germline values: CDR1 ENHRY, CDR2 SYGVKD. J lost 3 bases, V lost 10 bases, and 10 bases had no gene match. The CDR3 is 15 residues long. The CDR3 is CATRTGEENNQPQHF. CDR3 DNA sequence: TGTGCCACTCGGACAGGGGAGGAAAACAATCAGCCCCAGCATTTT.

Details on this clonotype: The CDR3 does not close with the conserved phenylalanine or tryptophan, likely indicating a read error. The chain combines TRBV2 with TRBJ1-2, with no clear D. The length of the CDR3 is 11 residues. Germline-derived CDR1 and CDR2 are SNHLY and FYNNEI. CDR3 protein: CTSSEHYGYTL. CDR3 DNA sequence: TGTACCAGCAGTGAACACTATGGCTACACCCTC.

V gene TRBV24-1 combines with J gene TRBJ2-5; D call uncertain. Trimming stripped 4 bases from V and 9 bases from J, with 14 bases between. The CDR3 totals 13 residues. Looked up from germline, CDR1 is KGHDR and CDR2 is SFDVKD. DNA for the CDR3: TGTGCCACCAGTGACTTAACCGGTCAGCCCCAGTACTTC. This gives the protein CATSDLTGQPQYF.

This rearrangement joins TRBV7-3 to TRBJ2-2; the D is unclear. V shed 0 bases and J shed 5 bases, with 7 bases lying between them. CDR1 SGHTA and CDR2 FQGTGA come from the germline V gene. This CDR3 contains 14 residues. The DNA for the CDR3 is TGTGCCAGCAGCTTAACGTTCCAGACCGGGGAGCTGTTTTTT. Amino acids: CASSLTFQTGELFF.

This clonotype was seen more than once but under ten times. The rearrangement uses TRBV3-1 and TRBJ2-5; D possibly corresponds to TRBD1 (5 bases). This CDR3 spans 15 amino acids. Germline CDR1 reads LGHDT; CDR2 reads YNNKEL (reference sequence). V was shortened by 3 bases and J by 5 bases, with 16 bases between the two germline ends. The CDR3: CASSHGHTGYETQYF. The CDR3 bases are TGTGCCAGCAGCCATGGCCACACAGGATATGAGACCCAGTACTTC.

V is TRBV2 and J is TRBJ2-6; possibly TRBD2 for D (5 bases). Looked up from germline, CDR1 is SNHLY and CDR2 is FYNNEI. Trimming took off 2 bases at V and 2 bases at J, with 10 bases between the two ends. CDR3 length: 16 residues. The CDR3 reads CASSEPAEAGANVLTF. For the CDR3, the DNA is TGTGCCAGCAGTGAACCGGCGGAGGCTGGGGCCAACGTCCTGACTTTC.

This clonotype was detected ten times or more. The chain uses TRBV24-1 and TRBJ1-5; 8 positions match TRBD1. J gave up 2 bases and V 10 bases, and 6 bases lay outside the gene matches. Germline values: CDR1 KGHDR, CDR2 SFDVKD. This CDR3 has 14 amino acids. The DNA for the CDR3 is TGTGCCACACAGGGGGACGACGGCAATCAGCCCCAGCATTTT. It specifies CATQGDDGNQPQHF.

The V call is TRBV20-1, the J call TRBJ1-5; weak D call: TRBD1 (5 bases). From germline, CDR1 is DFQATT and CDR2 SNEGSKA (reference sequence). The CDR3 contains 14 residues. The CDR3 DNA reads as TGCAGGGGAAGGGACGCCCATCGGCGACAGCCCCAGCATTTT. Protein: CRGRDAHRRQPQHF.

This clonotype occurred once. The chain is built from TRBV7-3 and TRBJ1-6; D is uncertain. The CDR3 is 15 residues long. V gave up 6 bases and J gave up 10 bases, with 19 bases separating them. Germline V gene lookup returns CDR1 SGHTA and CDR2 FQGTGA. The CDR3 loop reads CASSLGPWGDSPLHF. In nucleotides, the CDR3 is TGTGCCAGCAGTTTGGGCCCGTGGGGTGACTCACCCCTCCACTTT.

This clonotype was counted between two and nine times. The CDR3 protein is CASTRRQNYGYTF. The CDR3 DNA sequence: TGTGCCAGCACCCGCCGGCAGAACTATGGCTACACCTTC. V usage is TRBV12-3 or TRBV12-4 and J usage is TRBJ1-2; D ambiguous. The CDR3 contains 13 residues. V was cut by 7 bases and J by 2 bases, with 11 bases left in between.

V usage is TRBV13 and J usage is TRBJ2-2; 10 nucleotides align to TRBD1. The germline V gene has CDR1 PRHDT and CDR2 FYEKMQ (reference sequence). The CDR3 consists of 15 residues. V lost 6 bases and J lost 5; bases outside the gene matches: 6. CDR3 nucleotide sequence: TGTGCCAGCAGTTTGACAGGGGGCTGGACCGGGGAGCTGTTTTTT. It codes for CASSLTGGWTGELFF. Variable domain in full (rest from reference TRBV13 and TRBJ2-2): AAGVIQSPRHLIKEKRETATLKCYPIPRHDTVYWYQQGPGQDPQFLISFYEKMQSDKGSIPDRFSAQQFSDYHSELNMSSLELGDSALYFCASSLTGGWTGELFFGEGSRLTVL.

Details on this clonotype: A much larger clone differs from this one at a single base, so this may be a read error. The rearrangement uses TRBV29-1 and TRBJ2-7, with D tentatively TRBD2 (6 bases). This CDR3 spans 14 amino acids. V dropped 4 bases and J dropped 5 bases, with 18 bases sitting between them. In germline, CDR1 is SQVTM, CDR2 ANQGSEA. The CDR3 DNA is TGCAGCGTTGTTTGGGAGGACACCCTCCACGAGCAGTACTTC. Protein: CSVVWEDTLHEQYF.

This chain uses TRBV7-3 with TRBJ2-6; 10 nucleotides match TRBD1. The CDR3 runs 11 residues. The germline V gene has CDR1 SGHTA and CDR2 FQGTGA. With V trimmed by 8 bases and J by 17 bases, 6 bases remained unmatched. This CDR3 reads CASGSGTGVTF. The CDR3 bases are TGTGCCAGCGGCTCCGGGACAGGGGTGACTTTC.

The rearrangement links TRBV9 to TRBJ2-5, with D hard to call. The CDR3 runs 14 residues. The V end was cut by 0 bases, the J end by 9 bases, with 15 bases between. Germline CDR1 and CDR2: SGDLS and YYNGEE. CDR3 DNA: TGTGCCAGCAGCGTAGAAATCAGCAATCAGCCCCAGTACTTC. Translated: CASSVEISNQPQYF.

The chain uses TRBV29-1 and TRBJ1-6; possible D gene TRBD1, 5 bases. Per the germline V gene, CDR1 is SQVTM and CDR2 is ANQGSEA. The V and J ends lost 4 bases and 2 bases respectively, with 9 bases between them. The CDR3 contains 14 residues. The CDR3 DNA sequence: TGCAGCGTTGGGGACGGGACCTATAATTCACCCCTCCACTTT. It yields the protein CSVGDGTYNSPLHF.